This T cell receptor beta chain emerged from a study of T-cell reconstitution after alpha-beta-depleted transplantation in children. Unique molecular identifiers tagged the TCRbeta library. Each CDR3 protein gets one entry after TCRdb re-called the PCR reads with MiXCR. The data show a few hundred thousand distinct CDR3 sequences, with about a quarter seen just once and approximately 11% held by the top ten. There are 17 residues in the CDR3. After removal of 5 bases from V and 3 bases from J, the junction contained 8 bases not matched to a gene. Germline V gives CDR1 SEHNR, CDR2 FQNEAQ (reference sequence). Details on this clonotype: Antigen specificity is unknown.

General study results and limits: Several hundred graft clones that had expanded were reportedly the source of alpha-beta T cells about two months after transplant. T cells produced anew were the main source of T-cell counts and diversity one year after transplant.

The TCR comes from a male patient aged 5 to 17 who had a stem cell transplant for acute lymphoblastic leukemia, so the T cells may come from the graft donor. The input for sequencing was PBMCs, mostly from graft donor cells, taken 180 days after TCRalphabeta/CD19-depleted stem cell transplant. V is TRBV7-9 and J is TRBJ2-4; TRBD2 aligns across 12 bases. CDR3 residues: CASSPPTSGGLKNIQYF. The CDR3 bases are TGTGCCAGCAGCCCTCCGACTAGCGGGGGACTCAAAAACATTCAGTACTTC.